The 24 T cell receptor beta chains reported below all come from one sample, sequenced in a study of T cell responses to AZD1222 COVID-19 vaccine. The method was immunoSEQ multiplex PCR; TCRdb's version includes in-frame clones alone and lacks a portion of them. The sample contains 140,000 to 150,000 clones, around 88% of which appear only once. The sample in question was peripheral blood, obtained on day 0 of AZD1222 vaccination. All receptors come from an adult in good health.

This chain connects TRBV12-3 or TRBV12-4 to TRBJ1-1; D remains unclear. Trimming stripped 1 base from V and 4 bases from J, with 7 bases between. The length of the CDR3 is 13 residues. The chain's CDR3 is CASSLEAGTEAFF. As DNA, the CDR3 is TGTGCCAGCAGTTTAGAGGCAGGCACTGAAGCTTTCTTT.

V gene TRBV9 combines with J gene TRBJ2-1, with 12 positions matching TRBD2. Germline CDR1 reads SGDLS; CDR2 reads YYNGEE. The CDR3 contains 15 residues. The V and J ends lost 3 bases and 8 bases, in that order; junction bases with no gene match: 6. This chain's CDR3 is CASSAGLAGMYEQFF. The CDR3 region has the DNA TGTGCCAGCAGCGCTGGACTAGCGGGGATGTATGAGCAGTTCTTC.

The rearrangement uses TRBV11-2 and TRBJ2-7; a weak D match, TRBD1 (6 bases). This CDR3 has 16 amino acids. The germline CDR1 and CDR2 sequences are SGHAT and FQNNGV. V lost 0 bases and J 3 bases, leaving 15 bases between the germline ends. Written as DNA, the CDR3 is TGTGCCAGCAGCTTAGATCAAGGGAGAGGGGGCTACGAGCAGTACTTC. Protein product: CASSLDQGRGGYEQYF.

The rearrangement uses TRBV18 and TRBJ2-1; 8 nucleotides match TRBD1. Looked up from germline, CDR1 is KGHSH and CDR2 is LQKENI. The length of the CDR3 is 14 residues. V lost 6 bases and J lost 4; bases outside the gene matches: 5. CDR3 region: CASSWTGFYNEQFF. For the CDR3, the DNA is TGTGCCAGCTCTTGGACAGGGTTTTACAATGAGCAGTTCTTC. Full variable domain (rest looked up from reference TRBV18 and TRBJ2-1): NAGVMQNPRHLVRRRGQEARLRCSPMKGHSHVYWYRQLPEEGLKFMVYLQKENIIDESGMPKERFSAEFPKEGPSILRIQQVVRGDSAAYFCASSWTGFYNEQFFGPGTRLTVL.

This clone was observed a single time. CDR3 sequence reads: CASSRRHAKEDYGYTF. The DNA for the CDR3 is TGTGCCAGCAGCCGCAGACACGCAAAAGAGGACTATGGCTACACCTTC. V usage is TRBV7-9 and J usage is TRBJ1-2; unclear D gene. Germline V gene lookup returns CDR1 SEHNR and CDR2 FQNEAQ (reference sequence). Trimming stripped 5 bases from V and 3 bases from J, with 19 bases between. The CDR3 is 16 residues long.

The chain links TRBV15 to TRBJ2-2; D possibly matches TRBD1 or TRBD2 (5 bases each). Trimming stripped 7 bases from V and 2 bases from J, with 8 bases between. The CDR3 is 13 amino acids. Looked up from germline, CDR1 is LNHNV and CDR2 is YYDKDF (reference sequence). CDR3 nucleotides: TGTGCCACCACAGGGAGAAACACCGGGGAGCTGTTTTTT. Translation gives CATTGRNTGELFF. The full variable domain, in which reference TRBV15 and TRBJ2-2 provide the parts outside the CDR3, is DAMVIQNPRYQVTQFGKPVTLSCSQTLNHNVMYWYQQKSSQAPKLLFHYYDKDFNNEADTPDNFQSRRPNTSFCFLDIRSPGLGDTAMYLCATTGRNTGELFFGEGSRLTVL.

The chain combines TRBV9 with TRBJ2-1, with 10 positions matching TRBD2. After removal of 4 bases from V and 5 bases from J, the junction contained 6 bases not matched to a gene. CDR3 length: 15 residues. The germline CDR1 and CDR2 sequences are SGDLS and YYNGEE. Here the CDR3 reads CASSFGLAEDNEQFF. CDR3 sequence (DNA): TGTGCCAGCAGCTTCGGACTAGCGGAGGACAATGAGCAGTTCTTC.

This clone occurred once. The rearrangement links TRBV11-2 to TRBJ1-3; D may be TRBD1 (6 bases). Looked up from germline, CDR1 is SGHAT and CDR2 is FQNNGV. V lost 2 bases to trimming and J lost 0 bases, with 14 bases between them. The CDR3 extends over 17 amino acids. The CDR3 region is CASSLMGGPVSGNTIYF. CDR3 DNA sequence: TGTGCCAGCAGCTTAATGGGGGGGCCGGTCTCTGGAAACACCATATATTTT. Based on the CDR3 plus reference TRBV11-2 and TRBJ1-3, the full variable domain is EAGVAQSPRYKIIEKRQSVAFWCNPISGHATLYWYQQILGQGPKLLIQFQNNGVVDDSQLPKDRFSAERLKGVDSTLKIQPAKLEDSAVYLCASSLMGGPVSGNTIYFGEGSWLTVV.

V is TRBV4-2 and J is TRBJ1-1; 9 nucleotides agree with TRBD1. V dropped 0 bases and J dropped 4; count of bases not matched to a gene: 0. Germline-derived CDR1 and CDR2 are LGHNA and YNFKEQ. This CDR3 has 14 amino acids. As DNA, the CDR3 is TGTGCCAGCAGCCAAGAGGACAGGGGCACTGAAGCTTTCTTT. Its translation is CASSQEDRGTEAFF.

The chain joins TRBV7-2 to TRBJ2-7, with 10 nucleotides matching TRBD1. CDR3 length: 16 amino acids. The germline CDR1 and CDR2 sequences are SGHTA and FQGNSA. The trim removed 0 bases at V and 1 base at J, leaving 3 bases unmatched. CDR3 residues: CASSLAGTGASYEQYF. CDR3 DNA sequence: TGTGCCAGCAGCTTAGCGGGGACAGGGGCTTCCTACGAGCAGTACTTC.

Note on this clone: This same CDR3 is encoded by further DNA sequences in the sample. The CDR3 nucleotides are TGTGCCAGCAGCCAAGTACAAGAGACCCAGTACTTC. Amino acid sequence: CASSQVQETQYF. The rearrangement uses TRBV3-1 (or the pseudogene TRBV3-2) and TRBJ2-5, with D uncertain. This CDR3 comprises 12 residues. Germline V lookup: CDR1 LGHDT, CDR2 YNNKEL (reference sequence). Trimming took off 1 base at V and 2 bases at J, with 2 bases between the two ends.

The chain links TRBV18 to TRBJ1-2; 7 bases map to TRBD1. With V trimmed by 4 bases and J by 8 bases, 4 bases remained unmatched. The V gene's germline CDR1 is KGHSH and CDR2 LQKENI. This CDR3 is built from 12 residues. This CDR3 is CASSRTGGGYTF. The CDR3 nucleotides are TGTGCCAGCTCACGGACAGGAGGGGGCTACACCTTC.

The chain employs TRBV5-1 and TRBJ2-2; D gene uncertain. This CDR3 contains 12 residues. Trimming cost V 2 bases and J 2 bases, with 1 base left between them. Germline V CDR1 and CDR2: SGHRS, YFSETQ. CDR3: CASSFNTGELFF. In DNA, the CDR3 is TGCGCCAGCAGCTTTAACACCGGGGAGCTGTTTTTT.

The table lists this clone with a count of one. The chain recombines TRBV25-1 with TRBJ2-1; the D gene is possibly TRBD1 (5 bases). CDR3 size: 14 residues. V lost 1 base to trimming and J lost 6 bases, with 10 bases between them. CDR1 MGHDK and CDR2 SYGVNS come from the germline V gene. DNA of the CDR3: TGTGCCAGCAGTGAATTGAAGGACATCAATGAGCAGTTCTTC. Encoded protein: CASSELKDINEQFF.

The chain has TRBV6-5 and TRBJ1-6; 8 bases align to TRBD1. Per germline, CDR1 MNHEY and CDR2 SVGAGI. The CDR3 is made up of 14 amino acids. J gave up 3 bases and V 10 bases, and 5 bases lay outside the gene matches. CDR3 bases: TGTGCCACCCTCGACAGGGGCTATAATTCACCCCTCCACTTT. Translated: CATLDRGYNSPLHF.

The chain couples TRBV20-1 to TRBJ1-1; D not certain. Germline CDR1 DFQATT, CDR2 SNEGSKA (reference sequence). The CDR3 consists of 8 residues. This CDR3 is CSARGAFF. The CDR3 DNA follows: TGCAGCGCCCGCGGAGCTTTCTTT.

The V call is TRBV7-9, the J call TRBJ2-1; D gene ambiguous. V dropped 1 base and J dropped 0 bases, with 7 bases sitting between them. This CDR3 is built from 15 residues. Germline CDR1 reads SEHNR; CDR2 reads FQNEAQ (reference sequence). In nucleotides, the CDR3 is TGTGCCAGCAGCTTAGGGGTTTCCTCCTACAATGAGCAGTTCTTC. Protein product: CASSLGVSSYNEQFF.

The chain uses TRBV5-1 and TRBJ1-1; D uncertain. CDR3 length equals 13 residues. The germline CDR1 and CDR2 sequences are SGHRS and YFSETQ. The V gene lost 0 bases and the J gene lost 4 bases, with 7 bases spanning the gap. CDR3 residues: CASSLEEGTEAFF. Here the CDR3 DNA reads TGCGCCAGCAGCTTGGAGGAGGGCACTGAAGCTTTCTTT.

J is TRBJ2-1 and V is TRBV19, with 8 bases aligning to TRBD2. The CDR3 consists of 18 residues. J was trimmed by 6 bases and V by 2 bases; bases with no gene match: 15. Germline values: CDR1 LNHDA, CDR2 SQIVND (reference sequence). CDR3 nucleotides: TGTGCCAGTAGTATAAGGCCCCCCGGAGCGGGGGTGATCAATGAGCAGTTCTTC. Encoded protein: CASSIRPPGAGVINEQFF.

This clone is a singleton in its sample. This sequence joins TRBV10-3 and TRBJ2-1; tentatively, D is TRBD2 (6 bases). Per the germline V gene, CDR1 is ENHRY and CDR2 is SYGVKD. The V end was cut by 0 bases, the J end by 0 bases, with 9 bases between. The CDR3 is made up of 16 amino acids. The CDR3 region is CAISESGGTSYNEQFF. The DNA for the CDR3 is TGTGCCATCAGTGAGTCTGGAGGGACCTCCTACAATGAGCAGTTCTTC.

The J gene is TRBJ2-1, the V gene TRBV7-3; 12 nucleotides match TRBD2. V lost 5 bases to trimming and J lost 0 bases; unmatched junction nucleotides: 11. Germline CDR1 reads SGHTA; CDR2 reads FQGTGA. CDR3 length equals 19 residues. The CDR3 DNA sequence: TGTGCCAGCAGCCCTCGGACTAGCGGGGATCGAAGCTCCTACAATGAGCAGTTCTTC. This translates into CASSPRTSGDRSSYNEQFF.

CDR3 loop: CASSPELNQPQHF. The CDR3 DNA follows: TGTGCCAGCTCACCAGAGCTTAATCAGCCCCAGCATTTT. The V and J genes are TRBV18 and TRBJ1-5; D gene unclear. V lost 2 bases and J 4 bases, leaving 6 bases between the germline ends. From germline, CDR1 is KGHSH and CDR2 LQKENI. The CDR3 extends over 13 amino acids.

This rearrangement joins TRBV6-6 to TRBJ1-1, with a tentative D call TRBD1 (6 bases). V lost 2 bases and J 1 base, leaving 8 bases between the germline ends. This CDR3 contains 14 residues. Germline CDR1 reads MNHNY; CDR2 reads SVGAGI (reference sequence). The CDR3 here is CASSYEGGNTEAFF. For the CDR3, the DNA is TGTGCCAGCAGTTACGAAGGGGGGAACACTGAAGCTTTCTTT.

The rearrangement joins TRBV19 to TRBJ1-2; a weak D match, TRBD1 (5 bases). Germline CDR1 reads LNHDA; CDR2 reads SQIVND (reference sequence). This CDR3 has 15 amino acids. Trimming removed 6 bases at V and 4 bases at J, with 18 bases between. The CDR3 nucleotides read TGTGCCAGTAGGCCCTTACGGGGGGATAGCTATGGCTACACCTTC. Translated: CASRPLRGDSYGYTF.